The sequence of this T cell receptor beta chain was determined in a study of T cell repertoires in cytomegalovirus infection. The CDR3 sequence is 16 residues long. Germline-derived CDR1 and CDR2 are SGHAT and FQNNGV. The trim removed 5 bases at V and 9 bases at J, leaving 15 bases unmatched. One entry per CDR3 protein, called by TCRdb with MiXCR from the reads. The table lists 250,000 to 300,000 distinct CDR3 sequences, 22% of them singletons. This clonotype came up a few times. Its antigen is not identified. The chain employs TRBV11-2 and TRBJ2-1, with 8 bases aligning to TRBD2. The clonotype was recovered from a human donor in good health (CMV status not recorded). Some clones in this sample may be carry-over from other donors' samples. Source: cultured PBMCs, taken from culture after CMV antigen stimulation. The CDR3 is CASSVQTSARGGEQFF. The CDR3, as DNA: TGTGCCAGCAGCGTCCAGACTAGCGCCCGGGGTGGTGAGCAGTTCTTC.